A selection of T cell receptor beta chains follows, all from one sample in a study of T-cell memory formation after mild COVID-19. TCRdb redid the calling of the 5' RACE reads with MiXCR, one entry per CDR3 protein. The data contain 40,000 or so distinct CDR3 sequences, about 6.8% of them seen just once; the ten biggest clones take up about 0.8%. Sequencing was performed on PBMCs or a T cell subset sorted from them (not recorded which). These receptors were taken from an adult who had mild COVID-19 (a few samples of this study predate the infection). Cell type and time point are not known. Each CDR3 is given with its conserved first and last residue. The order of the fields is CDR3 protein, clone size, J gene, V gene. Some rows mark clone size as missing; the rest say once, few, many or name a class of expanded clone.

CASSSDRGRANVLTF few TRBJ2-6 TRBV19
CASSLIAEQFF - TRBJ2-1 TRBV5-6
CASSLAPRAYNEQFF few TRBJ2-1 TRBV5-1
CSVEDHGGSSYEQYF many TRBJ2-7 TRBV29-1
CASSSPRTGSRDTQYF many TRBJ2-3 TRBV7-9
CSVLPGGAGTEAFF - TRBJ1-1 TRBV29-1
CSVEDRFSDTQYF few TRBJ2-3 TRBV20-1
CASSRDRSTDTQYF many TRBJ2-3 TRBV18
CASSFGTSGSTDTQYF few TRBJ2-3 TRBV7-9
CASGGPNTEAFF many TRBJ1-1 TRBV7-8
CASSSGRLLAYNSPLHF - TRBJ1-6 TRBV7-2
CASSSPSGVKSYEQYF many TRBJ2-7 TRBV7-2
CAIMTGPYGYTF - TRBJ1-2 TRBV7-2
CAWSVQGYTEAFF few TRBJ1-1 TRBV30
CASSLPLVGSWTGRNEQFF many TRBJ2-1 TRBV7-9
CASSFLQKSEAFF - TRBJ1-1 TRBV3-1
CSVWRDFNEQYF many TRBJ2-7 TRBV29-1
CATSARSGSGPYEQYF many TRBJ2-7 TRBV24-1
CASSPGTGELFF few TRBJ2-2 TRBV3-1
CASSLTGQVIADTQYF many TRBJ2-3 TRBV7-2
CASSKDREAFF few TRBJ1-1 TRBV18
CATSRDQGAYEQYF many TRBJ2-7 TRBV15
CASSSGQAETQYF many TRBJ2-5 TRBV11-2
CASSFRRGYEQYF few TRBJ2-7 TRBV7-2
CASSLEGLPNNEQFF many TRBJ2-1 TRBV7-3
CASKLRSPQSEQYF many TRBJ2-7 TRBV6-6
CASRRTGRGNSPLHF - TRBJ1-6 TRBV28
CASSEAEGGQLYGYTF - TRBJ1-2 TRBV6-1
CASSITRGGKRNTEAFF - TRBJ1-1 TRBV19
CASSHRDHQETQYF many TRBJ2-5 TRBV27
CSARRGGTEAFF few TRBJ1-1 TRBV20-1
CASGQGGLDTEAFF few TRBJ1-1 TRBV6-1
CAIRGQGGTYEQYF many TRBJ2-7 TRBV10-3
CASSPTTENYGYTF - TRBJ1-2 TRBV5-5
CASNRAGGQPLHF few TRBJ1-6 TRBV9
CASLWGNEQFF many TRBJ2-1 TRBV6-5
CASSSQTLTGGETQYF - TRBJ2-5 TRBV5-1
CASSLGPTRPNNEQFF many TRBJ2-1 TRBV5-1
CASSFERGSYEQYF - TRBJ2-7 TRBV11-2
CASSPSTENSPLHF many TRBJ1-6 TRBV5-1
CASIQNPTLAGEAMRYF many TRBJ2-7 TRBV7-2
CASRSLEAGLNIQYF many TRBJ2-4 TRBV27
CATSDGAKYEQYF many TRBJ2-7 TRBV24-1
CAWVPPWAGDSYEQYF many TRBJ2-7 TRBV30
CASSLAGTANTGELFF few TRBJ2-2 TRBV5-4
CASSSGQPNTEAFF few TRBJ1-1 TRBV5-8
CASTHTGENTEAFF few TRBJ1-1 TRBV6-6
CSVRGGDGTGTEAFF - TRBJ1-1 TRBV29-1
CASSLQTGSTNEKLFF many TRBJ1-4 TRBV7-2